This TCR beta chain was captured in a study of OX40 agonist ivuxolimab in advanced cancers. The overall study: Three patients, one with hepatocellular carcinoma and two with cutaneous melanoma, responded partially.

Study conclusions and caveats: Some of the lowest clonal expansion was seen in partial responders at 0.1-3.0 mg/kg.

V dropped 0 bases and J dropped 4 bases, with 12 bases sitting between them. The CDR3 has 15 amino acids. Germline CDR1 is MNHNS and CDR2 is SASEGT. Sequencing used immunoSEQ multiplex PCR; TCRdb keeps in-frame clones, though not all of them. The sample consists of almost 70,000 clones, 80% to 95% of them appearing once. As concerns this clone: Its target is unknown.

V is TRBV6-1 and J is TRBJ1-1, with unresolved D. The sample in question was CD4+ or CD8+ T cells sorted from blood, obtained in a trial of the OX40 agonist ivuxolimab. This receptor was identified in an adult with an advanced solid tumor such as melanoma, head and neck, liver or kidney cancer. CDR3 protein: CASSEAVRVFTEAFF. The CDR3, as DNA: TGTGCCAGCAGTGAAGCAGTTAGGGTGTTCACTGAAGCTTTCTTT.